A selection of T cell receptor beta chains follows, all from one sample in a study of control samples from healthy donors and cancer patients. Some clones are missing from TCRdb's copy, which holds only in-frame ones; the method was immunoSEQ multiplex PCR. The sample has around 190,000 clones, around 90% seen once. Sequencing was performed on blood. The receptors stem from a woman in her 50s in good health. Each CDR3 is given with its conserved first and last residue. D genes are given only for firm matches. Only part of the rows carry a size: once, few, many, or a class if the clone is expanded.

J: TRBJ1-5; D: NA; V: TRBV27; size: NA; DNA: TGTGCCAGCAGCGGAGGACTTTATAGCAATCAGCCCCAGCATTTT; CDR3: CASSGGLYSNQPQHF
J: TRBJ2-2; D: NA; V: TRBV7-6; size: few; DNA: TGTGCCAGCAGCTCGGGGACGGGAAACACCGGGGAGCTGTTTTTT; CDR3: CASSSGTGNTGELFF
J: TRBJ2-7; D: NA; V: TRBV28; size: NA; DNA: TGTGCCAGCAGCGGACTCCCACCCTACGAGCAGTACTTC; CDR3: CASSGLPPYEQYF
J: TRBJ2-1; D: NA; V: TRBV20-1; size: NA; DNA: TGCAGTGCTAGAGCCTACAATGAGCAGTTCTTC; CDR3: CSARAYNEQFF
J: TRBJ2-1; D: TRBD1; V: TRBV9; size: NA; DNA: TGTGCCAGCAGCGTAGAGGGACAGACCTACAATGAGCAGTTCTTC; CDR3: CASSVEGQTYNEQFF
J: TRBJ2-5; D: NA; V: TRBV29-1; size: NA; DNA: TGCAGCGTTGAGGTATCCAGGGGCGGGGAGACCCAGTACTTC; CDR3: CSVEVSRGGETQYF
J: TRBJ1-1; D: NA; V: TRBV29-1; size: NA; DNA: TGCAGCGCCCCCAATTCGAACACTGAAGCTTTCTTT; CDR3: CSAPNSNTEAFF
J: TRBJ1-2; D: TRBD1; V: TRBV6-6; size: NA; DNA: TGTGCCAGCAGTCGGACAGGGGATTCTGGCTACACCTTC; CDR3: CASSRTGDSGYTF
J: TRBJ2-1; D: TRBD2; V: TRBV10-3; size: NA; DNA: TGTGCCATCCAGGCGGGAGGGCTAGGGAGCTCCTACAATGAGCAGTTCTTC; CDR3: CAIQAGGLGSSYNEQFF
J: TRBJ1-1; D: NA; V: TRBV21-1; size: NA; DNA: TGTGCCAGCAGCAAAGAGGGACAGGGGGCGCTGAACACTGAAGCTTTCTTT; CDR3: CASSKEGQGALNTEAFF
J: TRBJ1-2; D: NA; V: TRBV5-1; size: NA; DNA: TGCGCCAGCAGCTTAGAGGGATGGGGTATCGGTGGCTACACCTTC; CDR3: CASSLEGWGIGGYTF
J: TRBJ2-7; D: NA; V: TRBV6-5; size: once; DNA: TGTGCCAGCAGTCGCAGGATGGAGGGCGAGCAGTACTTC; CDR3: CASSRRMEGEQYF
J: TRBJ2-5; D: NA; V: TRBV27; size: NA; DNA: TGTGCCAGCAGTTTGGGACTCCCACTTGGCGGAGAGACCCAGTACTTC; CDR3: CASSLGLPLGGETQYF
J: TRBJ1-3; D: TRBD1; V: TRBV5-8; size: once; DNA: TGTGCCAGCAGCTTGGACAGGGGGGTTAGAAGAAACACCATATATTTT; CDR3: CASSLDRGVRRNTIYF
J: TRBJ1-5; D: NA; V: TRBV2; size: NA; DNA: TGTGCCAGCGGGGACCATCGGGAGCAGCCCCAGCATTTT; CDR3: CASGDHREQPQHF
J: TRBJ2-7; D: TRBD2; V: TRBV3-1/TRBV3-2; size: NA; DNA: TGTGCCAGCAGCCCAGGACTAGCCGGCGAGCAGTACTTC; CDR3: CASSPGLAGEQYF
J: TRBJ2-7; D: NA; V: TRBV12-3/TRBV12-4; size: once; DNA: TGTGCCAGCGCGACCTACGAGCAGTACTTC; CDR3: CASATYEQYF
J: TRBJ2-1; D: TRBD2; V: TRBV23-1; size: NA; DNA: TGCGCCAGCAGTCCGGCCGACAGCGGGAGGATCGTTAATGAGCAGTTCTTC; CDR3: CASSPADSGRIVNEQFF
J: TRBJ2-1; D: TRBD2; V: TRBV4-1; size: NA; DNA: TGCGCCAGCAGCCAAGTGGGGACTAGCTCCTACAATGAGCAGTTCTTC; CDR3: CASSQVGTSSYNEQFF
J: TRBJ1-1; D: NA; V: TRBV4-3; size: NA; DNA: TGCGCCAGCAGCCAATCCGGGCGGAACACTGAAGCTTTCTTT; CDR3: CASSQSGRNTEAFF
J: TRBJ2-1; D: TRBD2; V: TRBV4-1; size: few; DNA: TGCGCCAGCAGCCAAGATCCCCCTAGCGGGAGTATCGTCAATGAGCAGTTCTTC; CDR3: CASSQDPPSGSIVNEQFF
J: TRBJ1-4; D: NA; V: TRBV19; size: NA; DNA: TGTGCCAGTAGTACCGGACAGTCCGGGCATGAAAAACTGTTTTTT; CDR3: CASSTGQSGHEKLFF
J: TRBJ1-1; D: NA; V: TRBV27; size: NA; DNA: TGTGCCAGCAGAATTGCCGGGGGCACTGAAGCTTTCTTT; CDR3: CASRIAGGTEAFF
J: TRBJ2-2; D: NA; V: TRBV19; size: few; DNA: TGTGCCAGTATTTTGAGGGTAGGACCAGCGAACACCGGGGAGCTGTTTTTT; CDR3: CASILRVGPANTGELFF
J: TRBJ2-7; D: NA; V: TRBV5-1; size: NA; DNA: TGCGCCAGCAGCTTGCGTTCCGGAAGGAGCTCCTACGAGCAGTACTTC; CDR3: CASSLRSGRSSYEQYF
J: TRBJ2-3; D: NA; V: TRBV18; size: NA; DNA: TGTGCCAGCTCCGGACTACTCACAGATACGCAGTATTTT; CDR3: CASSGLLTDTQYF
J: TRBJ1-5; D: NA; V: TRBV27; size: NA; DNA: TGTGCCAGCGGCTTTCCCCGGGGGGCCCAGCATTTT; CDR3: CASGFPRGAQHF
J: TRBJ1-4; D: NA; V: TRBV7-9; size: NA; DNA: TGTGCCAGCAGCACGCTCGGGGCAACTAATGAAAAACTGTTTTTT; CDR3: CASSTLGATNEKLFF
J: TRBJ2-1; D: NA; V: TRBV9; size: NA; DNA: TGTGCCAGCAGCGCCGGAACACAGGGTCACAATGAGCAGTTCTTC; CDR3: CASSAGTQGHNEQFF
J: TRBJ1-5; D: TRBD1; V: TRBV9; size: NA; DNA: TGTGCCAGCAGCCCTGGGACAGGGAACAGCAATCAGCCCCAGCATTTT; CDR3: CASSPGTGNSNQPQHF
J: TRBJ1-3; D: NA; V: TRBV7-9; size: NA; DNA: TGTGCCAGCAGCAAAAAATATCCGGGCTACCTCTCTGGAAACACCATATATTTT; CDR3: CASSKKYPGYLSGNTIYF
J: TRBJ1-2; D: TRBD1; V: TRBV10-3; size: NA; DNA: TGTGCCATCAGCTCCCTTTTGGGACAGGGCCGTTCTAACTATGGCTACACCTTC; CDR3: CAISSLLGQGRSNYGYTF
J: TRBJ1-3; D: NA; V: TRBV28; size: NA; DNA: TGTGCCAGCAGTTTATATGGGGGCTCTGGAAACACCATATATTTT; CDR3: CASSLYGGSGNTIYF
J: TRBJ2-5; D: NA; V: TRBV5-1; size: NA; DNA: TGCGCCAGCAGCGAACAAGAGACCCAGTACTTC; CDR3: CASSEQETQYF
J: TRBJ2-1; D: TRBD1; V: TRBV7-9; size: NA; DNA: TGTGCCAGCAGTCCAAGCCGGGACAGGGGGCGCAATGAGCAGTTCTTC; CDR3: CASSPSRDRGRNEQFF
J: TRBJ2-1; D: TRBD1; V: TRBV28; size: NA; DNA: TGTGCCAGCAGTCCGGGACAGGGGGGCAATGAGCAGTTCTTC; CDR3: CASSPGQGGNEQFF
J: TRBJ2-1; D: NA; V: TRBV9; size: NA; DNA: TGTGCCAGCAGCGTAGTTGGGGTACGAGACAATGAGCAGTTCTTC; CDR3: CASSVVGVRDNEQFF
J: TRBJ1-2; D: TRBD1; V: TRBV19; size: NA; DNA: TGTGCCAGTAGCCGGGACAGACTTAACTATGGCTACACCTTC; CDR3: CASSRDRLNYGYTF
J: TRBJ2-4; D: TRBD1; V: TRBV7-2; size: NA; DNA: TGTGCCAGCAGCCTCAATCCCGGACAGGAAAACATTCAGTACTTC; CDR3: CASSLNPGQENIQYF
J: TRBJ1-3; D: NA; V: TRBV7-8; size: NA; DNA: TGTGCCAGCAGCTTAGTTGGTGGCGGGGGGCACACCATATATTTT; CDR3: CASSLVGGGGHTIYF
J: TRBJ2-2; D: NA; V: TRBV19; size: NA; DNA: TGTGCCAGTAACGCAGGGGCGAACACCGGGGAGCTGTTTTTT; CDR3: CASNAGANTGELFF
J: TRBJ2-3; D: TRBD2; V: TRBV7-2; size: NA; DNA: TGTGCCAGCACCTTAGCGGGGGGAGGTAATACGCAGTATTTT; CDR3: CASTLAGGGNTQYF
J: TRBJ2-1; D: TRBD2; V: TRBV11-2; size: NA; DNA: TGTGCCAGCAGACATTGGGGCGGGGGAAAAACCCGTCACAATGAGCAGTTCTTC; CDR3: CASRHWGGGKTRHNEQFF
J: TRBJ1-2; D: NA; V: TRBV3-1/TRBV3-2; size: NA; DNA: TGTGCCAGCAGCCGGTTTTGGGGGGAGATAGACTATGGCTACACCTTC; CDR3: CASSRFWGEIDYGYTF
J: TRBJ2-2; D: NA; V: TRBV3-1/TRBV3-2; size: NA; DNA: TGTGCCAGCAGCCGAAAGACAGGGAGGGATGCCGGGGAGCTGTTTTTT; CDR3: CASSRKTGRDAGELFF
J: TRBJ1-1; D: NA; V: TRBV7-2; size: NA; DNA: TGTGCCAGCAGCTTAAACTTCGTCACTGAAGCTTTCTTT; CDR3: CASSLNFVTEAFF
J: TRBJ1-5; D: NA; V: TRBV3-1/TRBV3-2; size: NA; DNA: TGTGCCAGCAGCCGAGGTAGCAATCAGCCCCAGCATTTT; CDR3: CASSRGSNQPQHF
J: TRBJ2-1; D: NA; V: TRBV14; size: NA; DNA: TGTGCCAGCAGTCCCCCCGGGACTTCGTCGTACAATGAGCAGTTCTTC; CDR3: CASSPPGTSSYNEQFF
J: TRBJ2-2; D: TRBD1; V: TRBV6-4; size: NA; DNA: TGTGCCAGCAGTGACGGGACAGGGAACACCGGGGAGCTGTTTTTT; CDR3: CASSDGTGNTGELFF
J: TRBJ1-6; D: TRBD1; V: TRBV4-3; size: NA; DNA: TGCGCCAGCCTAGACAGGGGGCCATCACCGTACTCCTATAATTCACCCCTCCACTTT; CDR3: CASLDRGPSPYSYNSPLHF